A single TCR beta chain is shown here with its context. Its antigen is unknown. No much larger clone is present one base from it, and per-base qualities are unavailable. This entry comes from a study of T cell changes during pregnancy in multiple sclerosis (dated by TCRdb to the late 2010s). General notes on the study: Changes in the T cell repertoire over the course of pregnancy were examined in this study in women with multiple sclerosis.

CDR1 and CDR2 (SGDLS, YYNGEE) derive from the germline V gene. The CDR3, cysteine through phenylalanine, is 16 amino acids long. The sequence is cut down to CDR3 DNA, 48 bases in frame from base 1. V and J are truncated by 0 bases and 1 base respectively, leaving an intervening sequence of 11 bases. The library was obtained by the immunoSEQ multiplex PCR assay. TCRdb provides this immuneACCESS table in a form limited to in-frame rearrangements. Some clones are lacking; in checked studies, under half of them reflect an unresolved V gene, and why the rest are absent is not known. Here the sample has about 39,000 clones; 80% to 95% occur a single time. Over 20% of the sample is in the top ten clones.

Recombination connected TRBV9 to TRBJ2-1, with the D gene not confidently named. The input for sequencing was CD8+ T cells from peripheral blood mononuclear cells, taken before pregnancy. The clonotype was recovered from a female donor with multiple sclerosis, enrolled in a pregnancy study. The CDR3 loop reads CASSVEMAPSYNEQFF. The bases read TGTGCCAGCAGCGTAGAGATGGCCCCATCCTACAATGAGCAGTTCTTC. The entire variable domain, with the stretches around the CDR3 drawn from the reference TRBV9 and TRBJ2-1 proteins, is DSGVTQTPKHLITATGQRVTLRCSPRSGDLSVYWYQQSLDQGLQFLIQYYNGEERAKGNILERFSAQQFPDLHSELNLSSLELGDSALYFCASSVEMAPSYNEQFFGPGTRLTVL.